This entry lists 30 T cell receptor beta chains sequenced from one sample in a study of blood T cell repertoires in COVID-19. Assay used: immunoSEQ multiplex PCR; TCRdb lists only in-frame clones, some missing. The sample has over 100,000 clones, roughly 84% seen once. The material sequenced was peripheral blood. Receptors were obtained from a human donor in a cohort sampled during active COVID-19.

The V gene is TRBV4-2, the J gene TRBJ1-3; D gene unclear. V was shortened by 1 base and J by 4 bases, with 11 bases between the two germline ends. Germline V gene sequence: CDR1 LGHNA, CDR2 YNFKEQ. This CDR3 is 15 amino acids long. The DNA of the CDR3 is TGTGCCAGCAGCCAAGGGAGTCATTTAGGAAACACCATATATTTT. Its protein product is CASSQGSHLGNTIYF.

The chain couples TRBV30 to TRBJ2-3, with TRBD2 matching 9 bases. Germline CDR1 and CDR2: GTSNPN and SVGIG (reference sequence). The CDR3 runs 16 residues. Losses at the gene ends were 0 bases for V and 9 bases for J; bases not matched to a gene: 13. CDR3 DNA sequence: TGTGCCTGGAGTGTTGGCTCGGCGGGGGGGCAGCAAACGCAGTATTTT. It encodes CAWSVGSAGGQQTQYF.

The chain uses TRBV7-2 and TRBJ2-1, with a weak D call TRBD2 (7 bases). The germline gives CDR1 SGHTA, CDR2 FQGNSA. Trimming stripped 1 base from V and 4 bases from J, with 14 bases between. The CDR3 loop spans 16 amino acids. CDR3 in amino acids: CASSLVGGHRYNEQFF. CDR3 nucleotides: TGTGCCAGCAGCTTAGTCGGGGGGCACCGGTACAATGAGCAGTTCTTC.

The V call is TRBV28, the J call TRBJ1-2; TRBD1 agrees at 12 bases. The CDR3 has 14 residues. J lost 8 bases, V lost 7 bases, and 8 bases had no gene match. The germline V gene encodes CDR1 MDHEN and CDR2 SYDVKM. The CDR3 coding sequence is TGTGCCAGCACCTCATCCGGGACAGGGGGCGGCTACACCTTC. This encodes CASTSSGTGGGYTF.

The gene calls are TRBV7-9 and TRBJ1-1, with D maybe TRBD1 (5 bases). The CDR3 is 11 amino acids. The V gene's germline CDR1 is SEHNR and CDR2 FQNEAQ (reference sequence). Deletions cut 1 base from V and 8 bases from J, with 5 bases between. The CDR3 reads CASSLEGEAFF. As DNA, the CDR3 is TGTGCCAGCAGCTTAGAGGGGGAAGCTTTCTTT.

The chain recombines TRBV7-8 with TRBJ2-1; 14 nucleotides line up with TRBD2. CDR3 length: 17 residues. The V gene's germline CDR1 is SGHVS and CDR2 FQNEAQ. The trim removed 6 bases at V and 4 bases at J, leaving 8 bases unmatched. The CDR3 sequence: CASRAPGTSGGYNEQFF. The CDR3 coding sequence is TGTGCCAGCAGAGCCCCCGGGACTAGCGGGGGTTACAATGAGCAGTTCTTC.

The rearrangement uses TRBV7-3 and TRBJ2-7, with 7 bases matching TRBD1. This CDR3 has 13 residues. Germline trimming cut 3 bases from V and 4 bases from J; bases unmatched to any gene: 3. Germline V gene lookup returns CDR1 SGHTA and CDR2 FQGTGA. This CDR3 reads CASSFRDSYEQYF. CDR3 bases: TGTGCCAGCAGCTTCCGGGACAGTTACGAGCAGTACTTC.

The gene calls are TRBV11-2 and TRBJ2-3; 8 positions match TRBD2. Germline loops: CDR1 SGHAT, CDR2 FQNNGV. CDR3 size: 14 residues. Trimming took 8 bases from V and 2 from J; bases not matched to a gene: 6. The CDR3: CASEPGGDTDTQYF. The CDR3 DNA sequence: TGTGCCAGCGAACCGGGAGGGGACACAGATACGCAGTATTTT.

The rearrangement uses TRBV11-1 and TRBJ2-5, with D perhaps TRBD1 (5 bases). Germline V CDR1 and CDR2: SGHAT, FQDESV (reference sequence). Trimming took off 1 base at V and 5 bases at J, with 11 bases between the two ends. This CDR3 has 14 amino acids. The CDR3 sequence: CASSLVGVGETQYF. The CDR3 DNA follows: TGTGCCAGCAGCTTAGTAGGGGTTGGTGAGACCCAGTACTTC.

This clone was seen just once. The rearrangement links TRBV27 to TRBJ1-2; no firm D call. V lost 7 bases and J lost 2, with 17 bases in between. The CDR3 totals 15 residues. CDR1 MNHEY and CDR2 SMNVEV come from the germline V gene (reference sequence). The CDR3 sequence: CASIDSEAENYGYTF. In nucleotides, the CDR3 is TGTGCCAGCATTGACTCGGAGGCCGAAAACTATGGCTACACCTTC.

This chain connects TRBV7-9 to TRBJ1-2, with 9 bases identical to TRBD1. The germline V gene has CDR1 SEHNR and CDR2 FQNEAQ (reference sequence). This CDR3 has 17 residues. J gave up 3 bases and V 6 bases, and 14 bases lay outside the gene matches. In DNA form, the CDR3 reads TGTGCCAGCAGAACCAGCACAGGGGGCGGCCAGGACTATGGCTACACCTTC. This codes for CASRTSTGGGQDYGYTF.

The chain links TRBV19 to TRBJ2-4; the D gene is possibly TRBD1 (5 bases). Trimming took 8 bases from V and 1 from J, leaving 12 bases between them. CDR1 LNHDA and CDR2 SQIVND come from the germline V gene (reference sequence). The CDR3 loop spans 14 amino acids. CDR3: CASSRAGAKNIQYF. CDR3 DNA sequence: TGTGCCAGTTCTCGAGCAGGGGCCAAAAACATTCAGTACTTC.

The chain is built from TRBV7-2 and TRBJ1-1; unclear D gene. The CDR3 runs 12 residues. V was clipped by 5 bases and J by 8 bases, with 12 bases between them. CDR1 and CDR2 from the germline V gene are SGHTA and FQGNSA. The CDR3 region is CASSPRRAEAFF. The CDR3 DNA reads as TGTGCCAGCAGCCCACGGAGGGCGGAAGCTTTCTTT.

The rearrangement joins TRBV3-1 (or the pseudogene TRBV3-2) to TRBJ2-7, with 11 bases aligning to TRBD2. CDR1 is LGHDT and CDR2 is YNNKEL in the germline V gene (reference sequence). This CDR3 is 14 amino acids long. The junction had 3 bases not matched to a gene; V was cut back by 3 bases and J by 5 bases. CDR3 loop: CASSHTSGGNEQYF. The CDR3 bases are TGTGCCAGCAGCCATACTAGCGGGGGTAACGAGCAGTACTTC.

This clone occurred once. CDR3 sequence reads: CASSNILEAPNYGYTF. The CDR3 DNA reads as TGTGCCAGCAGTAATATATTGGAGGCACCGAACTATGGCTACACCTTC. The rearrangement links TRBV6-2 or TRBV6-3 to TRBJ1-2; D is unresolved. This CDR3 has 16 residues. Trimming cost V 5 bases and J 2 bases, with 18 bases left between them. CDR1 MNHEY and CDR2 SVGEGT come from the germline V gene.

This clone turned up a few times. This chain links TRBV7-2 with TRBJ1-1; D is unclear. Germline-derived CDR1 and CDR2 are SGHTA and FQGNSA. The CDR3 totals 14 residues. The ends were cut back, 5 bases at V and 4 bases at J, with 14 bases in the middle. The DNA for the CDR3 is TGTGCCAGCAGCGGCCGACGGGGTTCCACTGAAGCTTTCTTT. Amino acid sequence: CASSGRRGSTEAFF.

CDR3 DNA: TGTGCCAGCAGTGCCAACTCCTACGAGCAGTACTTC. Translation: CASSANSYEQYF. J is TRBJ2-7 and V is TRBV2; D gene uncertain. Germline values: CDR1 SNHLY, CDR2 FYNNEI. CDR3 length: 12 residues. V shed 4 bases and J shed 0 bases, with 4 bases lying between them.

CDR3 sequence: CASSQANRTGGETQYF. The CDR3 DNA follows: TGTGCCAGCAGCCAAGCAAACCGGACAGGGGGAGAGACCCAGTACTTC. The chain combines TRBV14 with TRBJ2-5; TRBD1 aligns across 10 bases. The germline gives CDR1 SGHDN, CDR2 FVKESK. The CDR3 contains 16 residues. V shed 1 base, J shed 4 bases, and the junction held 6 bases outside the gene matches.

The chain is built from TRBV2 and TRBJ2-7, with D hard to call. CDR3 length: 13 amino acids. V was trimmed by 6 bases and J by 2 bases, leaving 11 bases between them. Germline lookup yields CDR1 SNHLY and CDR2 FYNNEI. The CDR3: CASSVTAAYEQYF. CDR3 nucleotide sequence: TGTGCCAGCAGCGTGACTGCAGCCTACGAGCAGTACTTC.

Written as DNA, the CDR3 is TGTGCCAGCAGCTTAGACAGGGGACGCAATGAGCAGTTCTTC. The encoded protein is CASSLDRGRNEQFF. V gene TRBV7-3 combines with J gene TRBJ2-1; 8 positions agree with TRBD1. CDR3 length: 14 amino acids. The V gene's germline CDR1 is SGHTA and CDR2 FQGTGA. Trimming at V came to 2 bases and at J to 6 bases, leaving 3 bases not matched to a gene.

This clone showed up just a few times. V usage is TRBV6-2 or TRBV6-3 and J usage is TRBJ2-5, with TRBD2 matching over 14 bases. The J segment lost 5 bases and the V segment lost 4 bases, leaving 15 bases of the junction unmatched. The CDR3 covers 19 residues. In germline, CDR1 is MNHEY, CDR2 SVGEGT. DNA for the CDR3: TGTGCCAGCAGTTCCCGACTAGCGGGGGGGCCCTACGATGTCGAGACCCAGTACTTC. Translated: CASSSRLAGGPYDVETQYF.

The rearrangement joins TRBV27 to TRBJ1-2; 7 bases align to TRBD1. The CDR3 is 13 amino acids. Germline V gene data show CDR1 as MNHEY and CDR2 as SMNVEV (reference sequence). Trimming took 6 bases from V and 4 from J; bases not matched to a gene: 5. The CDR3: CASRGTVSYGYTF. The CDR3 bases are TGTGCCAGCAGGGGGACAGTATCCTATGGCTACACCTTC.

The table lists this clone with a few counts. CDR3 bases: TGTGCCAGCAGCCAACAGGGGGATCAGCCCCAGCATTTT. Amino acid sequence: CASSQQGDQPQHF. The chain uses TRBV7-9 and TRBJ1-5; 8 bases map to TRBD1. The germline V gene has CDR1 SEHNR and CDR2 FQNEAQ (reference sequence). The CDR3 is 13 amino acids. V lost 5 bases, J lost 5 bases, and 2 bases stayed unmatched.

The chain recombines TRBV19 with TRBJ1-2; TRBD1 matches 7 bases. Trimming at V came to 6 bases and at J to 0 bases, leaving 7 bases not matched to a gene. CDR3 size: 15 residues. CDR1 LNHDA and CDR2 SQIVND come from the germline V gene (reference sequence). This CDR3 reads CASRQGPLTNYGYTF. CDR3 sequence (DNA): TGTGCCAGTAGACAGGGGCCTTTAACTAACTATGGCTACACCTTC. The full variable domain, completed using reference TRBV19 and TRBJ1-2, is DGGITQSPKYLFRKEGQNVTLSCEQNLNHDAMYWYRQDPGQGLRLIYYSQIVNDFQKGDIAEGYSVSREKKESFPLTVTSAQKNPTAFYLCASRQGPLTNYGYTFGSGTRLTVV.

The J gene is TRBJ2-2, the V gene TRBV13; D is perhaps TRBD2 (5 bases). Per the germline V gene, CDR1 is PRHDT and CDR2 is FYEKMQ (reference sequence). The V gene lost 0 bases and the J gene lost 3 bases, with 14 bases spanning the gap. The CDR3 covers 17 residues. CDR3 amino acids: CASSLGPIGRDTGELFF. The CDR3 coding sequence is TGTGCCAGCAGCTTAGGTCCCATCGGGCGGGACACCGGGGAGCTGTTTTTT.

The V call is TRBV7-9, the J call TRBJ2-1; 10 bases line up with TRBD1. This CDR3 spans 16 amino acids. Looked up from germline, CDR1 is SEHNR and CDR2 is FQNEAQ (reference sequence). J was trimmed by 7 bases and V by 1 base; bases with no gene match: 7. CDR3 nucleotides: TGTGCCAGCAGCTTAGGTCCCGGGACAGGGGAAAATGAGCAGTTCTTC. This sequence encodes CASSLGPGTGENEQFF.

The V call is TRBV7-9, the J call TRBJ1-1, with a tentative D call TRBD1 (5 bases). CDR3 length: 17 amino acids. CDR1 is SEHNR, CDR2 FQNEAQ, per germline (reference sequence). Trimming left V 5 bases short and J 0 bases short, with 19 bases between. The CDR3 DNA follows: TGTGCCAGCAGCATCGGGACTTCCATTGGGGTGAACACTGAAGCTTTCTTT. It specifies CASSIGTSIGVNTEAFF.

The J gene is TRBJ2-7, the V gene TRBV9; D perhaps matches TRBD1 (7 bases). CDR3 length equals 14 residues. V was pared by 4 bases and J by 3 bases, with 14 bases between. Germline V gives CDR1 SGDLS, CDR2 YYNGEE. The CDR3 protein is CASSPNRGGYEQYF. In nucleotides, the CDR3 is TGTGCCAGCAGCCCAAACAGGGGAGGCTACGAGCAGTACTTC.

This clone has only a few counts. The chain has TRBV7-2 and TRBJ2-2; TRBD1 aligns across 10 bases. Germline V gene data show CDR1 as SGHTA and CDR2 as FQGNSA. The V and J ends lost 2 bases and 7 bases, in that order; junction bases with no gene match: 4. The length of the CDR3 is 15 residues. DNA of the CDR3: TGTGCCAGCAGCTTAAGACAGGGGGCGGTCGGGGAGCTGTTTTTT. The encoded protein is CASSLRQGAVGELFF. Together with reference TRBV7-2 and TRBJ2-2, the CDR3 gives the full variable domain: GAGVSQSPSNKVTEKGKDVELRCDPISGHTALYWYRQSLGQGLEFLIYFQGNSAPDKSGLPSDRFSAERTGGSVSTLTIQRTQQEDSAVYLCASSLRQGAVGELFFGEGSRLTVL.

The chain is built from TRBV7-2 and TRBJ2-7; D perhaps matches TRBD1 (6 bases). CDR1 is SGHTA, CDR2 FQGNSA, per germline. Trimming removed 6 bases from V and 12 bases from J, with 18 bases in between. The CDR3 is 12 residues long. In DNA, the CDR3 is TGTGCCAGCAGAGACCCAGGGGACAACCCGTACTTC. Its translation: CASRDPGDNPYF.